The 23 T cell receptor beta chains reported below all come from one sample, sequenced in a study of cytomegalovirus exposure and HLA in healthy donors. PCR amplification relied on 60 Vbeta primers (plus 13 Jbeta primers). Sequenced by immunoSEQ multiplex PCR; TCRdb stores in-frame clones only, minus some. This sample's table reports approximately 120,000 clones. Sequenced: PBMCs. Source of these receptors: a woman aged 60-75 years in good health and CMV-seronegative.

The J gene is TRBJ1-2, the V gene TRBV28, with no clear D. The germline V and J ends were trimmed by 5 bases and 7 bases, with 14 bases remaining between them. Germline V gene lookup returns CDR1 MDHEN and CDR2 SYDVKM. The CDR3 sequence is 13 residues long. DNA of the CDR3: TGTGCCAGCAGTCCCTCGGGTGCCTCTGGCTACACCTTC. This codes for CASSPSGASGYTF.

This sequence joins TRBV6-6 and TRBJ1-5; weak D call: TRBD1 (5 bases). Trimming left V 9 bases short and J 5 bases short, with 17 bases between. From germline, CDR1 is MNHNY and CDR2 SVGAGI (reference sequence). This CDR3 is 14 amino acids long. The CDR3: CASGETALDQPQHF. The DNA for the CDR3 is TGTGCCAGTGGTGAGACAGCTCTCGATCAGCCCCAGCATTTT.

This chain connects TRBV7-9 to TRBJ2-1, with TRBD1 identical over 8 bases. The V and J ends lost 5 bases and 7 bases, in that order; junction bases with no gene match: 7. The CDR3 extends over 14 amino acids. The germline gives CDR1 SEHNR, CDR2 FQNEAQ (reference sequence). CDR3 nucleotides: TGTGCCAGCAGCCCACAGGACAGGGATAATGAGCAGTTCTTC. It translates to CASSPQDRDNEQFF. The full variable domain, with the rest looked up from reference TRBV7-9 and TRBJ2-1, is DTGVSQNPRHKITKRGQNVTFRCDPISEHNRLYWYRQTLGQGPEFLTYFQNEAQLEKSRLLSDRFSAERPKGSFSTLEIQRTEQGDSAMYLCASSPQDRDNEQFFGPGTRLTVL.

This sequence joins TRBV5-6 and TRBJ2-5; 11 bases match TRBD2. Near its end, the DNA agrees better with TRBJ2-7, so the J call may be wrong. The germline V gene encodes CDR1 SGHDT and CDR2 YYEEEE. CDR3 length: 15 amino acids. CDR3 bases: TGTGCCAGCAGCTTTCGTAGCGGGGGGGCCCACGAGCAGTACTTC. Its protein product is CASSFRSGGAHEQYF.

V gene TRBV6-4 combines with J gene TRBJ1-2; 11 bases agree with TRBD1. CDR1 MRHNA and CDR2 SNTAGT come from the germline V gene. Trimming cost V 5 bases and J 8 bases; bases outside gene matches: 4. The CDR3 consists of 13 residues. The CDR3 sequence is CASSPDRGQGYTF. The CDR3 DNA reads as TGTGCCAGCAGTCCGGACAGGGGGCAGGGCTACACCTTC.

The CDR3 reads CSARLAGGLQFF. For the CDR3, the DNA is TGCAGCGCTAGACTAGCGGGAGGATTGCAGTTCTTC. The V gene is TRBV29-1, the J gene TRBJ2-1, with 13 bases fitting TRBD2. The V and J ends lost 7 bases and 12 bases, in that order; junction bases with no gene match: 6. Germline CDR1 is SQVTM and CDR2 is ANQGSEA. The CDR3 has 12 residues.

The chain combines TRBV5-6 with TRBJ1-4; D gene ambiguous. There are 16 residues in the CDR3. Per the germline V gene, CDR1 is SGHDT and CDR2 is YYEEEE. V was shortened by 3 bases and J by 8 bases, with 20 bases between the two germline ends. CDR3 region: CASSSTEWERKEKLFF. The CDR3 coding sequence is TGTGCCAGCAGCTCCACTGAATGGGAGAGGAAGGAAAAACTGTTTTTT.

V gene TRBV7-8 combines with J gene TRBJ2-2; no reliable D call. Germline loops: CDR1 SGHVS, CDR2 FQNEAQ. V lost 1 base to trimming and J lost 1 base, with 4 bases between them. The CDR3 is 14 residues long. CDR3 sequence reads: CASSLGQNTGELFF. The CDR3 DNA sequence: TGTGCCAGCAGCTTAGGGCAGAACACCGGGGAGCTGTTTTTT.

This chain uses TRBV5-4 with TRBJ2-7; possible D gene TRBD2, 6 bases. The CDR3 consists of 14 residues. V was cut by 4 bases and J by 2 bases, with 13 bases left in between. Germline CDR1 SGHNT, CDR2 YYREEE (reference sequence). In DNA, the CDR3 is TGTGCCAGCAGCCCCGCGGGGAGCCCCTACGAGCAGTACTTC. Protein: CASSPAGSPYEQYF.

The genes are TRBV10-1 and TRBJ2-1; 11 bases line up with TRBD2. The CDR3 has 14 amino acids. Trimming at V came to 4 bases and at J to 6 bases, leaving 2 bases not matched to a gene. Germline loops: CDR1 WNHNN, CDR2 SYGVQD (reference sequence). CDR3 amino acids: CASSVAGGGNEQFF. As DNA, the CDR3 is TGCGCCAGCAGTGTAGCGGGAGGGGGCAATGAGCAGTTCTTC.

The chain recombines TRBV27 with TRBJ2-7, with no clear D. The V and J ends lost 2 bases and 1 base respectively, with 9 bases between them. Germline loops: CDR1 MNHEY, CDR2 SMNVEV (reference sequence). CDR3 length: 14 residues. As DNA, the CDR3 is TGTGCCAGCAGTTTAACCCCCAGATCCTACGAGCAGTACTTC. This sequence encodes CASSLTPRSYEQYF.

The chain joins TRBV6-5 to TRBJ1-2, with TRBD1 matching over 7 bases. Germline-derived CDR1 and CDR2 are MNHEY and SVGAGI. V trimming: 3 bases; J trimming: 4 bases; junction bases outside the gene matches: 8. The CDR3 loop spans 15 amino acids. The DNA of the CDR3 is TGTGCCAGCAGTTATTCCTCCGGGACAGTCTATGGCTACACCTTC. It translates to CASSYSSGTVYGYTF.

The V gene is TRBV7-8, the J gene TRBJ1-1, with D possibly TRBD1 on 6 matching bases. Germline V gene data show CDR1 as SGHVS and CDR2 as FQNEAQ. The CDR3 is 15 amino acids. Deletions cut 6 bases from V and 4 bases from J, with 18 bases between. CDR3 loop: CASSLQGGDSTEAFF. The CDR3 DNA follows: TGTGCCAGCAGTCTACAGGGCGGCGATAGCACTGAAGCTTTCTTT.

The CDR3 reads CASSPSTDTQAFF. The CDR3 DNA is TGTGCCAGCTCACCCTCCACGGACACCCAAGCTTTCTTT. The rearrangement joins TRBV18 to TRBJ1-1; the D gene is possibly TRBD1 (5 bases). Trimming took off 3 bases at V and 9 bases at J, with 14 bases between the two ends. Germline CDR1 and CDR2: KGHSH and LQKENI. The CDR3 is 13 amino acids.

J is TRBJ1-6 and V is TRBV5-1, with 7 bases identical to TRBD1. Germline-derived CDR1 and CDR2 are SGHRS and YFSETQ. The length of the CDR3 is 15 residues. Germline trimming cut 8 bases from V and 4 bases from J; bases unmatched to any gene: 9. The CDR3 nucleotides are TGCGCCAGTAGGGACAGAGGGGGATATAATTCACCCCTCCACTTT. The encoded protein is CASRDRGGYNSPLHF.

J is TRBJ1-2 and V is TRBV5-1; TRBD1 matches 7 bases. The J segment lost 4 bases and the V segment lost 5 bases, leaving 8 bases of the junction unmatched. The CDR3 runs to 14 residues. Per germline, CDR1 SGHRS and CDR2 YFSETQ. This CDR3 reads CASRSGTETYGYTF. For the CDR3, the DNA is TGCGCCAGCAGGTCCGGGACAGAGACCTATGGCTACACCTTC.

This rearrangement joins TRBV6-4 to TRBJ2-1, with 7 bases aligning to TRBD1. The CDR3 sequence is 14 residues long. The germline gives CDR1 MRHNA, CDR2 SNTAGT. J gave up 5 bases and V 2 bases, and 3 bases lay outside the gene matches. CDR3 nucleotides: TGTGCCAGCAGTGACGGGACAGAGAACAATGAGCAGTTCTTC. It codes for CASSDGTENNEQFF.

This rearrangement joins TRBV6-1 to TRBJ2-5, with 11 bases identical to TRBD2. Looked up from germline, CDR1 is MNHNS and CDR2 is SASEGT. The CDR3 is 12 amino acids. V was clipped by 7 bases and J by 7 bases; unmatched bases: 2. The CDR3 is CASIGTSGTQYF. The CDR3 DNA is TGTGCCAGCATCGGGACTAGCGGGACCCAGTACTTC.

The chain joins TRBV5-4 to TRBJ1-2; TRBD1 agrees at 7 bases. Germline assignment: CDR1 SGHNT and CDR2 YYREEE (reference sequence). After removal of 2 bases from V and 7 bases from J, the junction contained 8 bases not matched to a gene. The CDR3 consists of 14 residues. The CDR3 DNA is TGTGCCAGCAGCTTCGGCAGGGGGGAAGGTGGCTACACCTTC. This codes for CASSFGRGEGGYTF.

The CDR3 region has the DNA TGCGCCAGCAGCTTGGCCAGCAGAGCGAACTATGGCTACACCTTC. It codes for CASSLASRANYGYTF. This chain connects TRBV5-1 to TRBJ1-2; D not resolved. Germline V gene lookup returns CDR1 SGHRS and CDR2 YFSETQ. This CDR3 is built from 15 residues. V was clipped by 0 bases and J by 2 bases, with 11 bases between them.

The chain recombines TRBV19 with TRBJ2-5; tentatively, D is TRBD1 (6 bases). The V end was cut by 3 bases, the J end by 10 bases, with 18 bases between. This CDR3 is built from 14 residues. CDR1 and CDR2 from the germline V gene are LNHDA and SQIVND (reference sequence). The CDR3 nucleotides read TGTGCCAGTAGTATTATGGGGGCGAGAGGAATCCAGTACTTC. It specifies CASSIMGARGIQYF.

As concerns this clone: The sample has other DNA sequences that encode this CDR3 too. CDR3 loop: CASSLQGDNTEAFF. Here the CDR3 DNA reads TGCGCCAGCAGCTTACAGGGGGACAACACTGAAGCTTTCTTT. This chain joins TRBV5-1 and TRBJ1-1; 8 positions agree with TRBD1. Germline V gene data show CDR1 as SGHRS and CDR2 as YFSETQ. The CDR3 sequence is 14 residues long. The J segment lost 2 bases and the V segment lost 2 bases, leaving 2 bases of the junction unmatched.

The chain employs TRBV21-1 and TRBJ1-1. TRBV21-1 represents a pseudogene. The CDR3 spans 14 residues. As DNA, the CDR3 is TGTGCCAGCAGCAATGGGAGGGAGAAAACTGAAGCTTTCTTT. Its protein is CASSNGREKTEAFF.